These 19 T cell receptor beta chains originate from one sample sequenced in a study of patients and donors after allogeneic stem cell transplantation. TCRdb independently ran MiXCR on the RT-PCR reads; one entry per CDR3 protein. The profile covers roughly 200,000 distinct CDR3 sequences, with 41% appearing a single time and about 35% taken by the ten largest. Source material: blood, either unsorted or a sorted T cell fraction (not recorded which). Every receptor here comes from a human donor who was either an allogeneic HSCT recipient or a stem cell or donor lymphocyte infusion donor (not recorded which). It is not recorded whose cells these are; they may come from a transplant donor.

This chain links TRBV14 with TRBJ1-5; weak D call: TRBD1 (6 bases). The V end was cut by 7 bases, the J end by 4 bases, with 23 bases between. Germline loops: CDR1 SGHDN, CDR2 FVKESK. The CDR3 is made up of 17 amino acids. The CDR3 DNA sequence: TGTGCCAGCACCGACCGCTCCCACAGGGACTTGAATCAGCCCCAGCATTTT. This encodes CASTDRSHRDLNQPQHF.

The V gene is TRBV27, the J gene TRBJ2-7; D remains ambiguous. Trimming pared 2 bases from V and 0 bases from J, leaving 5 bases between. CDR1 is MNHEY and CDR2 is SMNVEV in the germline V gene (reference sequence). The CDR3 totals 13 residues. Here the CDR3 reads CASSLTVSYEQYF. Written as DNA, the CDR3 is TGTGCCAGCAGTTTAACAGTCTCCTACGAGCAGTACTTC.

The chain couples TRBV28 to TRBJ1-5; tentative D call: TRBD1 (5 bases). The CDR3 has 17 residues. From germline, CDR1 is MDHEN and CDR2 SYDVKM. The V and J ends lost 4 bases and 4 bases respectively, with 20 bases between them. CDR3 region: CASSSRGGLGLNQPQHF. The CDR3 region has the DNA TGTGCCAGCAGTTCCCGGGGGGGACTGGGCTTAAATCAGCCCCAGCATTTT.

V is TRBV4-2 and J is TRBJ2-7; the D is unclear. The CDR3 is 14 residues long. V was shortened by 3 bases and J by 0 bases, with 9 bases between the two germline ends. The germline CDR1 and CDR2 sequences are LGHNA and YNFKEQ. The CDR3 region has the DNA TGTGCCAGCAGCCATACAAGGATCTCCTACGAGCAGTACTTC. This sequence encodes CASSHTRISYEQYF.

V gene TRBV3-1 combines with J gene TRBJ2-1, with 7 bases lining up with TRBD2. This CDR3 comprises 13 residues. Trimming cost V 5 bases and J 9 bases; bases outside gene matches: 7. Germline-derived CDR1 and CDR2 are LGHDT and YNNKEL (reference sequence). CDR3 in amino acids: CASSESGNSEQFF. CDR3 nucleotides: TGTGCCAGCAGCGAAAGCGGGAATTCTGAGCAGTTCTTC.

This clonotype has just a few counts. The chain joins TRBV12-3 or TRBV12-4 to TRBJ1-2; no definite D call. With 8 bases removed from V and 3 bases from J, the gap between germline ends came to 13 bases. This CDR3 has 13 residues. This CDR3 reads CASGLRNHYGYTF. The CDR3, as DNA: TGTGCCAGCGGACTCAGGAATCACTATGGCTACACCTTC.

The chain uses TRBV7-2 and TRBJ1-4; the D gene is possibly TRBD1 (5 bases). Per germline, CDR1 SGHTA and CDR2 FQGNSA. This CDR3 comprises 16 residues. V lost 1 base and J lost 5, with 14 bases in between. The CDR3 nucleotides read TGTGCCAGCAGCTTAGGGGGCGGGGGACCGAATGAAAAACTGTTTTTT. Residues: CASSLGGGGPNEKLFF.

The chain carries TRBV4-3 and TRBJ2-3, with TRBD2 matching 9 bases. The V segment lost 0 bases and the J segment 2 bases; nucleotides outside the gene matches: 6. Germline V CDR1 and CDR2: LGHNA, YSLEER. The CDR3 loop spans 17 amino acids. The DNA for the CDR3 is TGCGCCAGCAGCCAAGATTGGGCTAGCGGGGTCACAGATACGCAGTATTTT. It encodes CASSQDWASGVTDTQYF.

The chain combines TRBV14 with TRBJ2-5, with TRBD2 matching over 9 bases. CDR1 is SGHDN, CDR2 FVKESK, per germline. Trimming took 0 bases from V and 4 from J; bases not matched to a gene: 9. CDR3 length: 17 amino acids. The CDR3 region is CASSQDMSGRRGETQYF. CDR3 in DNA: TGTGCCAGCAGCCAAGATATGAGCGGGAGGAGAGGAGAGACCCAGTACTTC. Full variable domain (remainder filled in from reference TRBV14 and TRBJ2-5): EAGVTQFPSHSVIEKGQTVTLRCDPISGHDNLYWYRRVMGKEIKFLLHFVKESKQDESGMPNNRFLAERTGGTYSTLKVQPAELEDSGVYFCASSQDMSGRRGETQYFGPGTRLLVL.

The V and J genes are TRBV14 and TRBJ1-1, with D uncertain. Germline values: CDR1 SGHDN, CDR2 FVKESK. Trimming took off 4 bases at V and 5 bases at J, with 11 bases between the two ends. There are 13 residues in the CDR3. The CDR3 reads CASSPRVRTEAFF. The DNA of the CDR3 is TGTGCCAGCAGCCCTCGGGTGAGGACTGAAGCTTTCTTT.

This clonotype was recorded a few times. The gene calls are TRBV12-3 or TRBV12-4 and TRBJ1-2; 8 positions match TRBD1. Unmatched junction bases numbered 5, after V lost 5 bases and J lost 0 bases. The length of the CDR3 is 15 residues. This chain's CDR3 is CASSPEDRANYGYTF. For the CDR3, the DNA is TGTGCCAGCAGTCCAGAGGACAGGGCTAACTATGGCTACACCTTC.

The chain is built from TRBV27 and TRBJ1-2; a possible D gene is TRBD1 (6 bases). Trimming removed 2 bases from V and 7 bases from J, with 17 bases in between. This CDR3 is 15 amino acids long. CDR1 and CDR2 from the germline V gene are MNHEY and SMNVEV (reference sequence). As DNA, the CDR3 is TGTGCCAGCAGTTTAAAGGGGGGGCGAGTTGGTGGCTACACCTTC. Residues: CASSLKGGRVGGYTF.

The rearrangement links TRBV5-1 to TRBJ2-7; TRBD2 might be the D (5 bases). V lost 0 bases, J lost 6 bases, and 7 bases lay in between. Germline CDR1 and CDR2: SGHRS and YFSETQ. This CDR3 is built from 12 residues. CDR3: CASSLETTEQYF. For the CDR3, the DNA is TGCGCCAGCAGCTTGGAGACTACCGAGCAGTACTTC.

In this sample, this clonotype turned up a few times. CDR3 sequence (DNA): TGTGCCAGCAGCTTAAGGACAGACAATGAGCAGTTCTTC. Translated: CASSLRTDNEQFF. The genes are TRBV7-7 and TRBJ2-1; the D gene is possibly TRBD1 (6 bases). CDR3 length equals 13 residues. The V end was cut by 2 bases, the J end by 5 bases, with 7 bases between. Germline-derived CDR1 and CDR2 are SSHAT and FNYEAQ (reference sequence).

The V call is TRBV5-1, the J call TRBJ2-3; D remains unclear. Trimming stripped 6 bases from V and 2 bases from J, with 10 bases between. The germline V gene has CDR1 SGHRS and CDR2 YFSETQ. The CDR3 sequence is 13 residues long. CDR3 nucleotides: TGCGCCAGCATCCTCCCGGACACAGATACGCAGTATTTT. Amino acids: CASILPDTDTQYF.

J is TRBJ2-1 and V is TRBV9, with 8 nucleotides matching TRBD2. CDR3 length: 13 residues. The J segment lost 10 bases and the V segment lost 4 bases, leaving 7 bases of the junction unmatched. Germline values: CDR1 SGDLS, CDR2 YYNGEE. CDR3 amino acids: CASSSGTSLEQFF. CDR3 nucleotides: TGTGCCAGCAGCTCTGGGACTAGTTTGGAGCAGTTCTTC. The full variable domain, rest sourced from reference TRBV9 and TRBJ2-1, is DSGVTQTPKHLITATGQRVTLRCSPRSGDLSVYWYQQSLDQGLQFLIQYYNGEERAKGNILERFSAQQFPDLHSELNLSSLELGDSALYFCASSSGTSLEQFFGPGTRLTVL.

This clonotype was found once. V and J are TRBV24-1 and TRBJ1-1; D uncertain. CDR3 size: 13 residues. V gave up 6 bases and J gave up 5 bases, with 12 bases separating them. The germline V gene has CDR1 KGHDR and CDR2 SFDVKD. The CDR3 DNA sequence: TGTGCCACCAGTAAGGCGACGGGGACTGAAGCTTTCTTT. Its protein product is CATSKATGTEAFF.

V gene TRBV7-2 combines with J gene TRBJ2-4; no definite D call. The CDR3 is 16 amino acids. Germline V gene lookup returns CDR1 SGHTA and CDR2 FQGNSA. Deletions cut 4 bases from V and 3 bases from J, with 16 bases between. The CDR3 loop is CASSSRGGVGKNIQYF. CDR3 nucleotide sequence: TGTGCCAGCAGCTCCCGTGGTGGGGTGGGCAAAAACATTCAGTACTTC.

The J gene is TRBJ1-2, the V gene TRBV7-6; possible D gene TRBD1, 6 bases. V was shortened by 2 bases and J by 6 bases, with 13 bases between the two germline ends. CDR3 length: 14 amino acids. Germline-derived CDR1 and CDR2 are SGHVS and FNYEAQ. DNA for the CDR3: TGTGCCAGCAGCTTAAACCCAGGGGTAGATGGCTACACCTTC. Translation: CASSLNPGVDGYTF.